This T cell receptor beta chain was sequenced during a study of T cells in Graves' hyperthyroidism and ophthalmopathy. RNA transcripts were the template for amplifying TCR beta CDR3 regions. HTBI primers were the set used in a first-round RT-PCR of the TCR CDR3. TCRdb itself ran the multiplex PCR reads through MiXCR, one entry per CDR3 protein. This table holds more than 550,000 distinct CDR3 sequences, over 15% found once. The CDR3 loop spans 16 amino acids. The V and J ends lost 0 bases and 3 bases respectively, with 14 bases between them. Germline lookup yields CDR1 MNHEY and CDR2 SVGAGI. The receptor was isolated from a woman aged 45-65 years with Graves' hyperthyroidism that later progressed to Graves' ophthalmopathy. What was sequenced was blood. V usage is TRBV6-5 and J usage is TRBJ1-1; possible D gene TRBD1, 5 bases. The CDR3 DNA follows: TGTGCCAGCAGTTACTCGTTGGGCAGGGAGGACACTGAAGCTTTCTTT. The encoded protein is CASSYSLGREDTEAFF.